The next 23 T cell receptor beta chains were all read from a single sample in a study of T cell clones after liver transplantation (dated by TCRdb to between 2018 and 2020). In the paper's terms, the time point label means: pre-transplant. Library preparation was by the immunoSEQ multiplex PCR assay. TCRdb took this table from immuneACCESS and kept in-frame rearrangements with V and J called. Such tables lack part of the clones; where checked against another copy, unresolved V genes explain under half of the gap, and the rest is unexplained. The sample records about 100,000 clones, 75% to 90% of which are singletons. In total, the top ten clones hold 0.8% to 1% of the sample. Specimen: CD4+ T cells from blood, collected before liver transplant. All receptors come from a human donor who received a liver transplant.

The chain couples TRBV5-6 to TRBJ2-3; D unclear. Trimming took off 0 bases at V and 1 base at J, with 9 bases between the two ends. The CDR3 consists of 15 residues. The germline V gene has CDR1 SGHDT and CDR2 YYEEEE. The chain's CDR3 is CASSLGLIGTDTQYF. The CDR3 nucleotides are TGTGCCAGCAGCTTGGGGCTCATCGGCACAGATACGCAGTATTTT.

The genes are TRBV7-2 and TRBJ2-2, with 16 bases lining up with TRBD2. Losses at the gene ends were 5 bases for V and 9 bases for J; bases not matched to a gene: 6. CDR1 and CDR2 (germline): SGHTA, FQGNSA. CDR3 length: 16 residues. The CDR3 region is CASSPGTSGGARELFF. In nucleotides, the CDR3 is TGTGCCAGCAGCCCTGGGACTAGCGGGGGGGCGCGGGAGCTGTTTTTT.

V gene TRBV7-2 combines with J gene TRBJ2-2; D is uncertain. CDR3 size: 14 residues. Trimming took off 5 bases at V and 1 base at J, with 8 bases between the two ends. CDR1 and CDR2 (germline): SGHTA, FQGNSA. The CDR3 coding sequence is TGTGCCAGCAGCCTGAGACAGAACACCGGGGAGCTGTTTTTT. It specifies CASSLRQNTGELFF.

CDR3 residues: CASRGVNSYEQYF. The CDR3 DNA reads TGTGCCAGTAGGGGGGTAAACTCCTACGAGCAGTACTTC. This chain uses TRBV19 with TRBJ2-7; D possibly matches TRBD1 or TRBD2 (5 bases each). CDR1 LNHDA and CDR2 SQIVND come from the germline V gene (reference sequence). V lost 6 bases and J lost 0, with 9 bases in between. The CDR3 sequence is 13 residues long.

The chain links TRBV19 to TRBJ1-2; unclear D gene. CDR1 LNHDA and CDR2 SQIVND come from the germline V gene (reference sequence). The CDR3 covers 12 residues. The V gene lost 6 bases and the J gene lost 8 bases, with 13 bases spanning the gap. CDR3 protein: CASRDFLRGYTF. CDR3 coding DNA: TGTGCCAGTAGGGATTTTCTGAGAGGCTACACCTTC.

The CDR3 DNA reads as TGTGCCAGCAGCCCAGCGGGTCCCGGGAATTCACCCCTCCACTTT. Amino acid sequence: CASSPAGPGNSPLHF. The chain uses TRBV11-2 and TRBJ1-6; D remains unclear. The CDR3 is made up of 15 amino acids. Germline V gene data show CDR1 as SGHAT and CDR2 as FQNNGV. Trimming pared 5 bases from V and 7 bases from J, leaving 15 bases between.

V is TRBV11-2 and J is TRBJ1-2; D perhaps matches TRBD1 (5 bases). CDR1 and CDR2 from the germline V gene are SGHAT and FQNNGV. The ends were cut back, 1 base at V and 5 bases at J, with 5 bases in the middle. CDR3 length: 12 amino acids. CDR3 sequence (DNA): TGTGCCAGCAGCTTAGGGACATATGGCTACACCTTC. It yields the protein CASSLGTYGYTF.

CDR3 protein: CASRGQGGYGSPNTGELFF. In DNA, the CDR3 is TGTGCCAGCAGGGGACAGGGAGGATACGGGAGTCCCAACACCGGGGAGCTGTTTTTT. This sequence joins TRBV2 and TRBJ2-2; 9 positions agree with TRBD1. CDR3 length equals 19 residues. The germline V gene has CDR1 SNHLY and CDR2 FYNNEI. Trimming at V came to 6 bases and at J to 2 bases, leaving 16 bases not matched to a gene.

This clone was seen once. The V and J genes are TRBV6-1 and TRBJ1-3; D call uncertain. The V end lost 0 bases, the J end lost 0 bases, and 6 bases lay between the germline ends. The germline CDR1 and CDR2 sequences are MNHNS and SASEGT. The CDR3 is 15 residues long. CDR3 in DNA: TGTGCCAGCAGTGAAGCAGTTTACTCTGGAAACACCATATATTTT. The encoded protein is CASSEAVYSGNTIYF.

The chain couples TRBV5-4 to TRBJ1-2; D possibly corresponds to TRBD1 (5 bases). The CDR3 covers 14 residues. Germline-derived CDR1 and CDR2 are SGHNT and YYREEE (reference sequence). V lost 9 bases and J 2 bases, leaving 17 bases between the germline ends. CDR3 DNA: TGTGCCACCCTCTCTCAGGGTACCAACTATGGCTACACCTTC. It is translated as CATLSQGTNYGYTF.

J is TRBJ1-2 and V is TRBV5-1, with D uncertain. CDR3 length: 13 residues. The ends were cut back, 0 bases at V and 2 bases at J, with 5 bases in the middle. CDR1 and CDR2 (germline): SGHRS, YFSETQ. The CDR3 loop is CASSLAWNYGYTF. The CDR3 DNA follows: TGCGCCAGCAGCTTGGCCTGGAACTATGGCTACACCTTC.

The CDR3 spells CASSQGVSESYEQYF. As DNA, the CDR3 is TGCGCCAGCAGCCAAGGGGTCTCAGAGTCCTACGAGCAGTACTTC. The V gene is TRBV5-1, the J gene TRBJ2-7; D might be TRBD1 (5 bases). V was pared by 4 bases and J by 1 base, with 15 bases between. The CDR3 has 15 amino acids. Germline-derived CDR1 and CDR2 are SGHRS and YFSETQ.

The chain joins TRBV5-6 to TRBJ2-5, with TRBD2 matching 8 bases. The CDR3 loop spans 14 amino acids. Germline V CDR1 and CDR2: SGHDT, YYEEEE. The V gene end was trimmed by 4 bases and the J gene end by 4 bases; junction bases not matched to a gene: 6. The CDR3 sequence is CASSPGGVGETQYF. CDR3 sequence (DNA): TGTGCCAGCAGCCCCGGGGGGGTGGGAGAGACCCAGTACTTC.

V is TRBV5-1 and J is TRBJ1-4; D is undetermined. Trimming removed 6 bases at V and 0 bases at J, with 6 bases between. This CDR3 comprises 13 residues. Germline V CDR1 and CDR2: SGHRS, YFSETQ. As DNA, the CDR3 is TGCGCCAGCACTAATCCAACTAATGAAAAACTGTTTTTT. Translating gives CASTNPTNEKLFF.

Here the CDR3 reads CASSLGRTSGAYNTGELFF. The CDR3 coding sequence is TGCGCCAGCAGCTTGGGCCGGACTAGCGGGGCCTACAACACCGGGGAGCTGTTTTTT. V and J are TRBV5-1 and TRBJ2-2; 12 nucleotides agree with TRBD2. The CDR3 is 19 residues long. Germline V gene sequence: CDR1 SGHRS, CDR2 YFSETQ. V shed 0 bases and J 2 bases; nucleotides not matched to a gene: 8.

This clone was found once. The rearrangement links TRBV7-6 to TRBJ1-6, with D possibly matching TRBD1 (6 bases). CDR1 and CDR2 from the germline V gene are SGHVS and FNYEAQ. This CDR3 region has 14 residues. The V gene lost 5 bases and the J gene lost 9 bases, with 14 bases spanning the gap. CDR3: CASSPDSGFSPLHF. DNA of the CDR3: TGTGCCAGCAGCCCGGACAGCGGATTTTCACCCCTCCACTTT.

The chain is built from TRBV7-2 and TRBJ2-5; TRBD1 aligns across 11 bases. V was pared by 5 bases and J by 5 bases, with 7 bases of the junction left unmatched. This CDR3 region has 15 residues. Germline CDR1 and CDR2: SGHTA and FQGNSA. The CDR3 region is CASSRDRGMWETQYF. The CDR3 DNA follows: TGTGCCAGCAGCCGGGACAGGGGGATGTGGGAGACCCAGTACTTC.

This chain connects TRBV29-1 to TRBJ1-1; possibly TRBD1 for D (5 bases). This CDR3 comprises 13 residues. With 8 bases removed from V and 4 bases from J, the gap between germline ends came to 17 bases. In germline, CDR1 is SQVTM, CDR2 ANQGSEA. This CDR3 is CSSNQGGGTEAFF. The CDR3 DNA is TGCAGCTCAAACCAGGGAGGTGGCACTGAAGCTTTCTTT. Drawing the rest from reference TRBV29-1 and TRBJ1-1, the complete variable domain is SAVISQKPSRDICQRGTSLTIQCQVDSQVTMMFWYRQQPGQSLTLIATANQGSEATYESGFVIDKFPISRPNLTFSTLTVSNMSPEDSSIYLCSSNQGGGTEAFFGQGTRLTVV.

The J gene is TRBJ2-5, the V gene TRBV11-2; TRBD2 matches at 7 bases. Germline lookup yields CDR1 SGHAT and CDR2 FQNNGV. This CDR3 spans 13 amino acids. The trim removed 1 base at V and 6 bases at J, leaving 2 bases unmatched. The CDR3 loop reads CASSLVGGKTQYF. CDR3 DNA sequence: TGTGCCAGCAGCTTAGTGGGGGGGAAGACCCAGTACTTC. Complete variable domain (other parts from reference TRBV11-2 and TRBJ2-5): EAGVAQSPRYKIIEKRQSVAFWCNPISGHATLYWYQQILGQGPKLLIQFQNNGVVDDSQLPKDRFSAERLKGVDSTLKIQPAKLEDSAVYLCASSLVGGKTQYFGPGTRLLVL.

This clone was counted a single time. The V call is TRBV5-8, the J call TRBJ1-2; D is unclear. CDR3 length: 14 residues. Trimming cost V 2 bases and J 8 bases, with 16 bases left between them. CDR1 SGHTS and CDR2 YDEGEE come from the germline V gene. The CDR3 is CASSLSGAPRGYTF. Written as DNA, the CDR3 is TGTGCCAGCAGCTTAAGTGGAGCCCCTAGGGGCTACACCTTC.

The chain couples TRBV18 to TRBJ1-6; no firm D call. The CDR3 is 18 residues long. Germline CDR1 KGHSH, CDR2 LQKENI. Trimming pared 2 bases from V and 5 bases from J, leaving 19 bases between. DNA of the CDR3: TGTGCCAGCTCACCAAATCGGGGAGGGCGCAACAATAATTCACCCCTCCACTTT. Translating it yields CASSPNRGGRNNNSPLHF.

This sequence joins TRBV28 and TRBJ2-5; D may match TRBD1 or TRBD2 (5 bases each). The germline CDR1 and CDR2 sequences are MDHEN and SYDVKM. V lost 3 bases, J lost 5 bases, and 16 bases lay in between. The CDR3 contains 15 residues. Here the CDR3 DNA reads TGTGCCAGCAGTTTGGGGCTAGCCATGCGGGAGACCCAGTACTTC. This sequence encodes CASSLGLAMRETQYF.

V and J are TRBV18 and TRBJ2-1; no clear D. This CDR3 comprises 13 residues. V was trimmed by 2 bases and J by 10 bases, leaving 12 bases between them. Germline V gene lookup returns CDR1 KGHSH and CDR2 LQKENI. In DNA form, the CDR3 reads TGTGCCAGCTCACCAGTAATGTCGCCCGAGCAGTTCTTC. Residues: CASSPVMSPEQFF.